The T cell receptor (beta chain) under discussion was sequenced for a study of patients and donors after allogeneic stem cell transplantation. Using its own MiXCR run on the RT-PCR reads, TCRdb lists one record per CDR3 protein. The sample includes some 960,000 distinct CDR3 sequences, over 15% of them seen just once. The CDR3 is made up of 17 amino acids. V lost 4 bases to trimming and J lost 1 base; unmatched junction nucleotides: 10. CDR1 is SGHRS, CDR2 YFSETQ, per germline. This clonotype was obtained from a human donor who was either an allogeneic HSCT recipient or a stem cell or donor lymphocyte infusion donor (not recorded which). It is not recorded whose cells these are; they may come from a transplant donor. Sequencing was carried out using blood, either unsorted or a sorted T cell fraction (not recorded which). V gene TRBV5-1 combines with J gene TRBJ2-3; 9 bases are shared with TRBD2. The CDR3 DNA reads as TGCGCCAGCAGCGGGACCTTAGCGGGAGTGGGCACAGATACGCAGTATTTT. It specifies CASSGTLAGVGTDTQYF.